This T cell receptor beta chain appears in the sequencing data of a study of T cells in Graves' hyperthyroidism and ophthalmopathy. This clonotype was observed at least ten times. RNA transcripts served as the template for amplifying TCR beta CDR3 regions. First-round RT-PCR with HTBI primers amplified the TCR CDR3 region. Using its own MiXCR run on the multiplex PCR reads, TCRdb lists one record per CDR3 protein. The sample includes around 600,000 distinct CDR3 sequences, approximately 15% of them seen just once. The study excluded patients with uncontrolled infection, other autoimmune disease, pregnancy or lactation. Sequencing was performed on blood. The clonotype comes from a woman under 30 with Graves' ophthalmopathy.

The CDR3 DNA follows: TGTGCCAGCCTAGGGACAAGCAATCAGCCCCAGCATTTT. This gives the protein CASLGTSNQPQHF. The chain has TRBV12-3 or TRBV12-4 and TRBJ1-5; D is possibly TRBD1 (6 bases). V was shortened by 8 bases and J by 1 base, with 9 bases between the two germline ends. The CDR3 sequence is 13 residues long.